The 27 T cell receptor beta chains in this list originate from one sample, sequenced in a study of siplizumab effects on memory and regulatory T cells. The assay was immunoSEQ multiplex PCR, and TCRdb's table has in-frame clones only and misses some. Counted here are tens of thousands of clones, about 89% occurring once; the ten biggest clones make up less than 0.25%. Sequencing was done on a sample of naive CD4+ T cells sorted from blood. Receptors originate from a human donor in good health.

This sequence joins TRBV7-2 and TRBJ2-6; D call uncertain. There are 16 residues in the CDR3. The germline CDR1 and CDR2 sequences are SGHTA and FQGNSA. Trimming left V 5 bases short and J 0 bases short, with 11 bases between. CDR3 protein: CASSPHTLSGANVLTF. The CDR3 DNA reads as TGTGCCAGCAGCCCCCACACGCTCTCTGGGGCCAACGTCCTGACTTTC. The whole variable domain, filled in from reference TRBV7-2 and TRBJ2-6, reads GAGVSQSPSNKVTEKGKDVELRCDPISGHTALYWYRQSLGQGLEFLIYFQGNSAPDKSGLPSDRFSAERTGGSVSTLTIQRTQQEDSAVYLCASSPHTLSGANVLTFGAGSRLTVL.

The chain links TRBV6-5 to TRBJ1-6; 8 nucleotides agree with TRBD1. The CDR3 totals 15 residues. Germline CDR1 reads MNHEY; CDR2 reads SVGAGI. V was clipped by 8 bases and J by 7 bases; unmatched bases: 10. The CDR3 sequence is CASLPSGGRNSPLHF. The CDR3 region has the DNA TGTGCCAGCCTTCCCTCAGGGGGCCGGAATTCACCCCTCCACTTT.

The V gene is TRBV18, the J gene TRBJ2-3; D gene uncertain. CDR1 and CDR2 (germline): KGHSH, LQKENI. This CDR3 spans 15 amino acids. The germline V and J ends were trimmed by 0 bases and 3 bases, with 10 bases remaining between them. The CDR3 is CASSPPQGRTDTQYF. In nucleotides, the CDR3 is TGTGCCAGCTCACCACCCCAAGGCAGGACAGATACGCAGTATTTT.

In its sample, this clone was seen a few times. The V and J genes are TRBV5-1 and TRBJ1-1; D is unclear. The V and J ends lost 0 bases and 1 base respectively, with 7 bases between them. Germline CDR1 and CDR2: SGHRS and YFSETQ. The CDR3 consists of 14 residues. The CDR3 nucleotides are TGCGCCAGCAGCTTGGTCGCGGGGAACACTGAAGCTTTCTTT. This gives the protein CASSLVAGNTEAFF.

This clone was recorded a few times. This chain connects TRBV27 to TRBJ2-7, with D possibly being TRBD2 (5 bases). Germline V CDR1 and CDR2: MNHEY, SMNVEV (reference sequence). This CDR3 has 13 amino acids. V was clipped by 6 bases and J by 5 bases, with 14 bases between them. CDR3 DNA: TGTGCCAGCAGCCTGAAGGAGGACCACGAGCAGTACTTC. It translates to CASSLKEDHEQYF.

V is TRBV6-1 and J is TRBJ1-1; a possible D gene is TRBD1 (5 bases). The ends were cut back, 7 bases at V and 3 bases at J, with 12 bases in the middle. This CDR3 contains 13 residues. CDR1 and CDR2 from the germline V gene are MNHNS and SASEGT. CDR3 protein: CASTLGRDTEAFF. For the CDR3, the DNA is TGTGCCAGCACCCTGGGCAGGGACACTGAAGCTTTCTTT.

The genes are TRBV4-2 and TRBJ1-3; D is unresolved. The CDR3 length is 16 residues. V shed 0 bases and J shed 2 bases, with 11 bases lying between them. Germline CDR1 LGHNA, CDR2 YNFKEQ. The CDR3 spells CASSQDRVSAGNTIYF. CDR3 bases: TGTGCCAGCAGCCAAGATCGTGTGTCAGCTGGAAACACCATATATTTT.

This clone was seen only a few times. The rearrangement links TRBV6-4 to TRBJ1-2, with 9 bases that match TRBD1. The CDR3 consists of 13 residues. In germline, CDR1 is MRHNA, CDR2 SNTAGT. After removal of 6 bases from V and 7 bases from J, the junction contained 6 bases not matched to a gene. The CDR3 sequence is CASRAGTGSGYTF. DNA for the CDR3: TGTGCCAGCAGGGCCGGGACAGGGTCTGGCTACACCTTC.

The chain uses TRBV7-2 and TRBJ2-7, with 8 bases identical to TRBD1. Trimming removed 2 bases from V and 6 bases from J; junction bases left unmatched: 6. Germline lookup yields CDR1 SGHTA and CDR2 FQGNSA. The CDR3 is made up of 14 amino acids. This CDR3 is CASSLLPGQGEQYF. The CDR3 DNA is TGTGCCAGCAGCTTATTGCCCGGACAGGGCGAGCAGTACTTC.

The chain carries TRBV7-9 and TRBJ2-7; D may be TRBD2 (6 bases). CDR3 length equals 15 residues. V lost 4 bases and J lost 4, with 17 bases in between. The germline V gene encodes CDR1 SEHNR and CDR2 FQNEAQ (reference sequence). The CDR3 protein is CASSSRRLGTYEQYF. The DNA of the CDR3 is TGTGCCAGCAGCTCACGGAGATTGGGGACTTACGAGCAGTACTTC.

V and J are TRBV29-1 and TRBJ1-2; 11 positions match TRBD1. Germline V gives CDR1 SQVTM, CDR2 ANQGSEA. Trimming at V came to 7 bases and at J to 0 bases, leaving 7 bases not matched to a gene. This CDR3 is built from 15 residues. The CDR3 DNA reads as TGCAGCGCAAACGGACAGGGGGCAGCTAACTATGGCTACACCTTC. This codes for CSANGQGAANYGYTF. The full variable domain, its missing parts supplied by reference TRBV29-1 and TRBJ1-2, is SAVISQKPSRDICQRGTSLTIQCQVDSQVTMMFWYRQQPGQSLTLIATANQGSEATYESGFVIDKFPISRPNLTFSTLTVSNMSPEDSSIYLCSANGQGAANYGYTFGSGTRLTVV.

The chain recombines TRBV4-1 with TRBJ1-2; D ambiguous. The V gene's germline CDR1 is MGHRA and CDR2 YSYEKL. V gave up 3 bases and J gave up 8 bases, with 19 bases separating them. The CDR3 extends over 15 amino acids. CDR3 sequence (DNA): TGCGCCAGCAGCCAGCTCCCTGACTTCACGGGGGGCTACACCTTC. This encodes CASSQLPDFTGGYTF.

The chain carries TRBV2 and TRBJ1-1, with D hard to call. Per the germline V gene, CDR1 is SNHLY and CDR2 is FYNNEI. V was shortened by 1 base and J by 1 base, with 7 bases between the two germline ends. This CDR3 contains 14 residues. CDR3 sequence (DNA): TGTGCCAGCAGTGAAGGGCGGGCGAACACTGAAGCTTTCTTT. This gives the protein CASSEGRANTEAFF. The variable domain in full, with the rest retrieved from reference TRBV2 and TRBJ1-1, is EPEVTQTPSHQVTQMGQEVILRCVPISNHLYFYWYRQILGQKVEFLVSFYNNEISEKSEIFDDQFSVERPDGSNFTLKIRSTKLEDSAMYFCASSEGRANTEAFFGQGTRLTVV.

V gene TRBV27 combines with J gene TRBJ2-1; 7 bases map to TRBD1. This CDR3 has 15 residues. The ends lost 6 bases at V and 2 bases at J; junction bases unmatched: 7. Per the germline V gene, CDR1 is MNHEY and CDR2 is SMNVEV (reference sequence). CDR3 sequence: CASRLNRGPYNEQFF. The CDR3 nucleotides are TGTGCCAGCAGATTAAACAGGGGACCCTACAATGAGCAGTTCTTC.

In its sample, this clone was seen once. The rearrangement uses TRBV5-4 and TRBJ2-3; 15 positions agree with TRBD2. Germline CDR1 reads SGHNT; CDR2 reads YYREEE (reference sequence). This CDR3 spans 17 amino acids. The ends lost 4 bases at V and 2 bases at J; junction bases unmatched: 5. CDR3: CASSPRTSGRVTDTQYF. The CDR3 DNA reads TGTGCCAGCAGCCCCCGGACTAGCGGGAGGGTCACAGATACGCAGTATTTT.

In nucleotides, the CDR3 is TGCGCCAGCAGCTCAGGACAGGGGGCGCTTAACTATGGCTACACCTTC. Translated: CASSSGQGALNYGYTF. The genes are TRBV5-1 and TRBJ1-2; TRBD1 matches 11 bases. Per the germline V gene, CDR1 is SGHRS and CDR2 is YFSETQ. This CDR3 has 16 amino acids. J was trimmed by 1 base and V by 3 bases; bases with no gene match: 5. The whole variable domain, remainder taken from reference TRBV5-1 and TRBJ1-2, is KAGVTQTPRYLIKTRGQQVTLSCSPISGHRSVSWYQQTPGQGLQFLFEYFSETQRNKGNFPGRFSGRQFSNSRSEMNVSTLELGDSALYLCASSSGQGALNYGYTFGSGTRLTVV.

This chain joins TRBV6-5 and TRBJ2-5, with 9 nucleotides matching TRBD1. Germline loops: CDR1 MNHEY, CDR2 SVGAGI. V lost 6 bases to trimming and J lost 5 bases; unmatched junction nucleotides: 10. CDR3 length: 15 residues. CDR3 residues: CASRKRDRALETQYF. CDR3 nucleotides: TGTGCCAGCAGAAAACGGGACAGGGCTTTGGAGACCCAGTACTTC.

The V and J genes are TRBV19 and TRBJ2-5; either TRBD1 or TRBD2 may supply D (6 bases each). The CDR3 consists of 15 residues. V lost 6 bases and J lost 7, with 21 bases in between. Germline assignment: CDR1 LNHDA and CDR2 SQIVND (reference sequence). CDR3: CASSPQPGAFGTQYF. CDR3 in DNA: TGTGCCAGTAGCCCCCAGCCGGGGGCATTTGGGACCCAGTACTTC. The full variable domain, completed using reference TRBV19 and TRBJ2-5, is DGGITQSPKYLFRKEGQNVTLSCEQNLNHDAMYWYRQDPGQGLRLIYYSQIVNDFQKGDIAEGYSVSREKKESFPLTVTSAQKNPTAFYLCASSPQPGAFGTQYFGPGTRLLVL.

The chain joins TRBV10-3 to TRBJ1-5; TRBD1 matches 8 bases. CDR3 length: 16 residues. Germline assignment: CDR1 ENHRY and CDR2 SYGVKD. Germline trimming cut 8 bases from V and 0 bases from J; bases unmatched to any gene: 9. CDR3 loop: CAIAPGQVLSNQPQHF. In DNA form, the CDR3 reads TGTGCCATCGCCCCGGGACAGGTTCTTAGCAATCAGCCCCAGCATTTT.

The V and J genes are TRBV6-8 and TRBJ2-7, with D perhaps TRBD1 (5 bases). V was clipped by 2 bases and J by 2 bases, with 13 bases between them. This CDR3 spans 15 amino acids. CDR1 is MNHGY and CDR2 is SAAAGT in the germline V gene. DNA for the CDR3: TGTGCCAGCAGTTACCCGCCCGTCAGGGCCTACGAGCAGTACTTC. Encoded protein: CASSYPPVRAYEQYF.

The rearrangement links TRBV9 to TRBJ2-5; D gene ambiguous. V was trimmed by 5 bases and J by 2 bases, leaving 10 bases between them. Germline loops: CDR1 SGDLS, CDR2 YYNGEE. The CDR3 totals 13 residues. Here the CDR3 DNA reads TGTGCCAGCAGTCGCAATCTTCAAGAGACCCAGTACTTC. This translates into CASSRNLQETQYF.

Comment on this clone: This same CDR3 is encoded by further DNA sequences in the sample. The CDR3 protein is CASSLGGAGNTEAFF. CDR3 sequence (DNA): TGCGCCAGCAGCTTGGGTGGGGCTGGGAACACTGAAGCTTTCTTT. V gene TRBV5-1 combines with J gene TRBJ1-1, with TRBD1 as a possible D gene (5 bases). V was pared by 0 bases and J by 1 base, with 10 bases between. In germline, CDR1 is SGHRS, CDR2 YFSETQ. CDR3 length equals 15 residues.

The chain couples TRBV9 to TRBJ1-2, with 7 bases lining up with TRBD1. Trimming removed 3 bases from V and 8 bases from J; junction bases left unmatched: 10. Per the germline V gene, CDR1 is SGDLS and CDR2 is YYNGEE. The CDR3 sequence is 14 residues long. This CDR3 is CASSEVNRGRGYTF. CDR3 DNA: TGTGCCAGCAGCGAGGTGAACAGGGGCCGAGGCTACACCTTC.

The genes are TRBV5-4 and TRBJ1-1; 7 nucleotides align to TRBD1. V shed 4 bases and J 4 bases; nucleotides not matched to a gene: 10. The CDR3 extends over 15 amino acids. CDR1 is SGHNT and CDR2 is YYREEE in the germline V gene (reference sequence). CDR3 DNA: TGTGCCAGCAGCCCCGGGACAGAAACGATCACTGAAGCTTTCTTT. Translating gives CASSPGTETITEAFF.

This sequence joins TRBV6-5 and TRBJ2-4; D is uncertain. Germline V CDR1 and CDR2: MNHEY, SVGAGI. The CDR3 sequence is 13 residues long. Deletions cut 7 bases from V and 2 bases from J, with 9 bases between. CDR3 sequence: CASIHRSKNIQYF. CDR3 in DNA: TGTGCCAGCATCCACCGGTCCAAAAACATTCAGTACTTC.

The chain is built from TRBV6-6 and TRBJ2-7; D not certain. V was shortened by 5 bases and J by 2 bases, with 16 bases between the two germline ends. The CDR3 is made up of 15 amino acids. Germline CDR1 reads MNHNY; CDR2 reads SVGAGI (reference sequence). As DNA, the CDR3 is TGTGCCAGCAGTGCACACCCGACTCAGCCCTACGAGCAGTACTTC. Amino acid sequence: CASSAHPTQPYEQYF.

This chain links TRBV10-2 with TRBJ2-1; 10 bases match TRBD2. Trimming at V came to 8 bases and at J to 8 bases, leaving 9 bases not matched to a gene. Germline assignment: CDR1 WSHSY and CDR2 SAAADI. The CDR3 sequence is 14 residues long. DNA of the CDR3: TGCGCCAGCCACGCGGCTAGCGGGAGTTATGAGCAGTTCTTC. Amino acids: CASHAASGSYEQFF.